Shown below are 25 T cell receptor beta chains from a single sample sequenced in a study of T-cell memory formation after mild COVID-19. MiXCR, applied by TCRdb to the 5' RACE reads, yields one record per CDR3 protein. This table holds roughly 340,000 distinct CDR3 sequences, 20% to 25% found once. The material sequenced was PBMCs or a T cell subset sorted from them (not recorded which). Every receptor here comes from a man aged 18 to 35 who had mild COVID-19 (a few samples of this study predate the infection). Cell type and time point are not known.

In this sample, this clonotype turned up a few times. The chain recombines TRBV2 with TRBJ1-1; D is unresolved. Trimming left V 4 bases short and J 1 base short, with 7 bases between. CDR1 and CDR2 (germline): SNHLY, FYNNEI. The CDR3 runs to 13 residues. This chain's CDR3 is CASSALPNTEAFF. The CDR3 DNA reads as TGTGCCAGCAGTGCTCTCCCGAACACTGAAGCTTTCTTT.

The chain combines TRBV5-8 with TRBJ2-2, with TRBD1 matching over 10 bases. The CDR3 has 17 amino acids. Germline CDR1 reads SGHTS; CDR2 reads YDEGEE. Trimming cost V 5 bases and J 0 bases; bases outside gene matches: 7. The CDR3 protein is CASRDRGHSSNTGELFF. The CDR3 DNA sequence: TGTGCCAGCAGAGACAGGGGGCACTCCTCGAACACCGGGGAGCTGTTTTTT. Using reference TRBV5-8 and TRBJ2-2 for the parts outside the CDR3, the full variable domain is EAGVTQSPTHLIKTRGQQATLRCSPISGHTSVYWYQQALGLGLQFLLWYDEGEERNRGNFPPRFSGRQFPNYSSELNVNALELEDSALYLCASRDRGHSSNTGELFFGEGSRLTVL.

Notes on this clonotype: In this CDR3 the conserved last residue, phenylalanine or tryptophan, is missing, so a read error is likely. The limits of the CDR3 on the DNA are not certain, so only TCRdb's listed CDR3 is given. This sequence joins TRBV6-5 and TRBJ1-5; the table's D call, TRBD1, has no DNA check behind it. The CDR3 has 10 amino acids, counting both end residues. Germline-derived CDR1 and CDR2 are MNHEY and SVGAGI. The CDR3 region is CASRDDRVLE.

The J gene is TRBJ1-1, the V gene TRBV5-5; D gene ambiguous. CDR1 is SGHKS, CDR2 YYEKEE, per germline (reference sequence). CDR3 size: 14 residues. Trimming stripped 0 bases from V and 6 bases from J, with 12 bases between. CDR3 sequence: CASSLEGRRPEAFF. The CDR3 nucleotides read TGTGCCAGCAGCTTGGAGGGTAGGCGACCTGAAGCTTTCTTT. Based on the CDR3 plus reference TRBV5-5 and TRBJ1-1, the full variable domain is DAGVTQSPTHLIKTRGQQVTLRCSPISGHKSVSWYQQVLGQGPQFIFQYYEKEERGRGNFPDRFSARQFPNYSSELNVNALLLGDSALYLCASSLEGRRPEAFFGQGTRLTVV.

This clonotype has more than one count but fewer than ten. The rearrangement links TRBV29-1 to TRBJ2-7; TRBD1 agrees at 7 bases. J gave up 4 bases and V 3 bases, and 9 bases lay outside the gene matches. CDR1 is SQVTM, CDR2 ANQGSEA, per germline. CDR3 length: 14 residues. CDR3 DNA: TGCAGCGTTGAGTTGGGGCAGGGGGATTACGAGCAGTACTTC. Residues: CSVELGQGDYEQYF.

This clonotype was seen more than once but under ten times. J is TRBJ2-4 and V is TRBV20-1; D not certain. Trimming removed 6 bases at V and 3 bases at J, with 12 bases between. This CDR3 comprises 13 residues. The germline CDR1 and CDR2 sequences are DFQATT and SNEGSKA (reference sequence). The CDR3 sequence is CSAPSRDKNIQYF. CDR3 bases: TGCAGTGCCCCGTCAAGGGACAAAAACATTCAGTACTTC.

This sequence joins TRBV19 and TRBJ2-3; tentative D call: TRBD1 (6 bases). The CDR3 is 14 amino acids. Trimming shortened V by 8 bases and J by 4 bases, and 16 bases separated the two germline ends. The germline V gene encodes CDR1 LNHDA and CDR2 SQIVND (reference sequence). The CDR3 region is CASRTDFSSDTQYF. CDR3 in DNA: TGTGCCAGTCGGACAGACTTTTCTTCAGATACGCAGTATTTT.

In DNA form, the CDR3 reads TGTGCCAGCAGTTACTATGGGACAGCGGGAGAAAAACTGTTTTTT. Its translation is CASSYYGTAGEKLFF. The chain recombines TRBV6-5 with TRBJ1-4, with TRBD1 matching over 7 bases. Unmatched junction bases numbered 7, after V lost 1 base and J lost 8 bases. This CDR3 region has 15 residues. Germline V CDR1 and CDR2: MNHEY, SVGAGI.

The gene calls are TRBV5-1 and TRBJ2-5; no firm D call. From germline, CDR1 is SGHRS and CDR2 YFSETQ. V shed 1 base and J shed 2 bases, with 12 bases lying between them. CDR3 length equals 15 residues. CDR3 nucleotide sequence: TGCGCCAGCAGCTTGCCGGACGAGCGACAAGAGACCCAGTACTTC. Amino acid sequence: CASSLPDERQETQYF.

The chain couples TRBV6-2 or TRBV6-3 to TRBJ2-3, with 8 bases fitting TRBD1. Unmatched junction bases numbered 4, after V lost 5 bases and J lost 3 bases. Germline CDR1 is MNHEY and CDR2 is SVGEGT. The CDR3 runs 14 residues. The CDR3 here is CASSLGDRTDTQYF. CDR3 sequence (DNA): TGTGCCAGCAGTCTCGGGGACAGGACAGATACGCAGTATTTT.

This clonotype has only a few counts. The chain joins TRBV18 to TRBJ1-2; D remains ambiguous. The CDR3 extends over 15 amino acids. V lost 1 base and J lost 0, with 9 bases in between. Germline V gene lookup returns CDR1 KGHSH and CDR2 LQKENI. CDR3 nucleotides: TGTGCCAGCTCACCACAAACTAACTCTAACTATGGCTACACCTTC. It codes for CASSPQTNSNYGYTF.

This clonotype was counted only a few times. This chain joins TRBV20-1 and TRBJ1-6, with D perhaps matching TRBD1 (5 bases). The CDR3 length is 16 residues. The germline V and J ends were trimmed by 0 bases and 2 bases, with 11 bases remaining between them. The germline V gene encodes CDR1 DFQATT and CDR2 SNEGSKA (reference sequence). The CDR3 is CSARDGARAYNSPLHF. Written as DNA, the CDR3 is TGCAGTGCTAGAGATGGGGCCAGGGCCTATAATTCACCCCTCCACTTT.

The sample holds a few counts of this clonotype. This chain connects TRBV5-1 to TRBJ1-1, with D unresolved. CDR3 length equals 14 residues. Germline CDR1 and CDR2: SGHRS and YFSETQ. V was pared by 2 bases and J by 5 bases, with 13 bases between. For the CDR3, the DNA is TGCGCCAGCAGCTTAAACGGGGATTGGACTGAAGCTTTCTTT. Amino acids: CASSLNGDWTEAFF.

The rearrangement uses TRBV19 and TRBJ2-3; D remains ambiguous. Per the germline V gene, CDR1 is LNHDA and CDR2 is SQIVND (reference sequence). CDR3 size: 13 residues. V lost 4 bases and J lost 2, with 7 bases in between. The chain's CDR3 is CASSTYDTDTQYF. For the CDR3, the DNA is TGTGCCAGTAGTACCTACGACACAGATACGCAGTATTTT.

The V and J genes are TRBV7-6 and TRBJ2-1; perhaps D is TRBD1 or TRBD2 (5 bases each). The germline CDR1 and CDR2 sequences are SGHVS and FNYEAQ. V dropped 2 bases and J dropped 0 bases, with 17 bases sitting between them. This CDR3 has 18 amino acids. The CDR3 nucleotides read TGTGCCAGCAGCTTAACCCCACCGGGGCCCAGCTCCTACAATGAGCAGTTCTTC. Translation: CASSLTPPGPSSYNEQFF. The full variable domain, its missing parts supplied by reference TRBV7-6 and TRBJ2-1, is GAGVSQSPRYKVTKRGQDVALRCDPISGHVSLYWYRQALGQGPEFLTYFNYEAQQDKSGLPNDRFSAERPEGSISTLTIQRTEQRDSAMYRCASSLTPPGPSSYNEQFFGPGTRLTVL.

The chain is built from TRBV6-6 and TRBJ1-5, with 10 bases identical to TRBD1. The J segment lost 6 bases and the V segment lost 6 bases, leaving 5 bases of the junction unmatched. Germline lookup yields CDR1 MNHNY and CDR2 SVGAGI (reference sequence). The CDR3 sequence is 14 residues long. The CDR3 DNA sequence: TGTGCCAGCAGCGGGGACAGGGGCTTTCAGCCCCAGCATTTT. It specifies CASSGDRGFQPQHF.

The chain is built from TRBV20-1 and TRBJ2-3; 12 bases match TRBD2. Germline V gene sequence: CDR1 DFQATT, CDR2 SNEGSKA (reference sequence). The CDR3 has 17 residues. J was trimmed by 3 bases and V by 6 bases; bases with no gene match: 13. The CDR3 spells CSAPTRTSGVKTDTQYF. The DNA for the CDR3 is TGCAGTGCACCTACCCGGACTAGCGGGGTGAAGACAGATACGCAGTATTTT.

The chain's CDR3 is CASSRGRENTEAFF. The DNA of the CDR3 is TGTGCCAGCAGCCGCGGACGGGAGAACACTGAAGCTTTCTTT. The chain recombines TRBV12-3 or TRBV12-4 with TRBJ1-1; D not resolved. Trimming shortened V by 6 bases and J by 1 base, and 12 bases separated the two germline ends. CDR3 length equals 14 residues.

The DNA of the CDR3 is TGCGCCAGCAGCACCTCGGGACAGGGAACAGATACGCAGTATTTT. Protein: CASSTSGQGTDTQYF. The rearrangement joins TRBV5-1 to TRBJ2-3; 9 positions match TRBD1. CDR1 SGHRS and CDR2 YFSETQ come from the germline V gene. This CDR3 has 15 amino acids. V gave up 4 bases and J gave up 3 bases; unmatched junction bases: 6.

A few counts support this clonotype. The chain links TRBV5-5 to TRBJ2-3; weak D call: TRBD1 (5 bases). Trimming left V 4 bases short and J 4 bases short, with 13 bases between. This CDR3 region has 14 residues. Looked up from germline, CDR1 is SGHKS and CDR2 is YYEKEE (reference sequence). CDR3 coding DNA: TGTGCCAGCAGCACGTCAGGGATGGCAGATACGCAGTATTTT. This codes for CASSTSGMADTQYF.

This rearrangement joins TRBV7-2 to TRBJ2-5; D unresolved. CDR3 length: 15 amino acids. Germline V gives CDR1 SGHTA, CDR2 FQGNSA. Trimming cost V 5 bases and J 5 bases, with 18 bases left between them. DNA for the CDR3: TGTGCCAGCAGCCCGGTGGTCAAAGTTCGGGAGACCCAGTACTTC. This codes for CASSPVVKVRETQYF.

The J gene is TRBJ1-1, the V gene TRBV5-1; D possibly corresponds to TRBD1 (5 bases). This CDR3 spans 14 amino acids. The V end lost 3 bases, the J end lost 4 bases, and 13 bases lay between the germline ends. Germline V gives CDR1 SGHRS, CDR2 YFSETQ. The CDR3 sequence: CASSSGTPSTEAFF. The CDR3 region has the DNA TGCGCCAGCAGCTCGGGGACTCCCAGCACTGAAGCTTTCTTT.

This clonotype has more than one count but fewer than ten. This rearrangement joins TRBV5-6 to TRBJ1-5, with D possibly TRBD1 on 5 matching bases. The germline CDR1 and CDR2 sequences are SGHDT and YYEEEE. The CDR3 runs to 15 residues. The V and J ends lost 4 bases and 0 bases respectively, with 11 bases between them. DNA for the CDR3: TGTGCCAGCAGCCAGACAGCTTATAGCAATCAGCCCCAGCATTTT. Protein product: CASSQTAYSNQPQHF.

This clonotype appeared many times. This rearrangement joins TRBV12-3 or TRBV12-4 to TRBJ2-7; tentatively, D is TRBD1 (5 bases). V was shortened by 2 bases and J by 4 bases, with 6 bases between the two germline ends. This CDR3 region has 12 residues. CDR3 coding DNA: TGTGCCAGCAGTTTATCAGGGTACGAGCAGTACTTC. This sequence encodes CASSLSGYEQYF.

The chain has TRBV5-1 and TRBJ2-7; either TRBD1 or TRBD2 may supply D (6 bases each). V was cut by 0 bases and J by 10 bases, with 20 bases left in between. Looked up from germline, CDR1 is SGHRS and CDR2 is YFSETQ. The CDR3 has 15 residues. CDR3 in amino acids: CASSLGSSGAQHQYV. The CDR3 bases are TGCGCCAGCAGCTTGGGTAGTTCGGGGGCTCAACACCAGTACGTC.